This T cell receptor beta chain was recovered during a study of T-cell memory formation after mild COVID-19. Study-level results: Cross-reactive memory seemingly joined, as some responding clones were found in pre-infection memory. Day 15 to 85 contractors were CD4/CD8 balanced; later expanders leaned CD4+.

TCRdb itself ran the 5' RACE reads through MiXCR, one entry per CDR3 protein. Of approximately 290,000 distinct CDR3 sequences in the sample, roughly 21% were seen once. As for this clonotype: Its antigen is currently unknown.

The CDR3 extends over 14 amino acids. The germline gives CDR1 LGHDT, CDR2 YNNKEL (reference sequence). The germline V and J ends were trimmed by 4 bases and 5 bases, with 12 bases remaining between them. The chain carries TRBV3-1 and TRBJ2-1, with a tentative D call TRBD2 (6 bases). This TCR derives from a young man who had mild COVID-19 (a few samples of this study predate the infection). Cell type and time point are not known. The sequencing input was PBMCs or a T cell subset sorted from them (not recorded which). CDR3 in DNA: TGTGCCAGCAGCCTAGGCGGGACCGACAATGAGCAGTTCTTC. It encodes CASSLGGTDNEQFF.